These 17 T cell receptor beta chains originate from one sample sequenced in a study of Graves' ophthalmopathy and Graves' hyperthyroidism (dated by TCRdb to the late 2010s). Data came from an Illumina HiSeq 2000. For repertoire sequencing, TCR beta CDR3 regions were amplified from RNA transcripts. HTBI primers and the Qiagen OneStep RT-PCR kit were used in a first-round RT-PCR, which was followed by a second-round multiplex PCR, size selection and purification. TCRdb applied fastp at Q25 and MiXCR to the public reads, then kept only in-frame beta chains. Rows merge per CDR3 protein into single entries with the most common DNA and genes. The sample includes around 520,000 distinct CDR3 sequences, with 39% observed a single time. Around 4.6% of the sample is in the top ten clones. The sequenced material came from peripheral blood or thyroid tissue (not recorded which). Every receptor here comes from an adult man with Graves' hyperthyroidism.

The sample holds a few counts of this clonotype. V usage is TRBV4-2 and J usage is TRBJ1-2; maybe TRBD1 (5 bases). Germline V CDR1 and CDR2: LGHNA, YNFKEQ. The V gene lost 2 bases and the J gene lost 4 bases, with 11 bases spanning the gap. The CDR3 is 14 residues long. The CDR3 loop reads CASSQFFGGYGYTF. The CDR3 bases are TGTGCCAGCAGCCAATTCTTTGGGGGCTATGGCTACACCTTC.

This clonotype was seen repeatedly, ten times or more. The chain's CDR3 is CSARDRTGGAKTQYF. The CDR3 nucleotides read TGCAGTGCTAGAGATCGTACAGGGGGCGCGAAGACCCAGTACTTC. V and J are TRBV20-1 and TRBJ2-5; 9 bases match TRBD1. V lost 0 bases to trimming and J lost 6 bases; unmatched junction nucleotides: 8. Germline CDR1 and CDR2: DFQATT and SNEGSKA (reference sequence). CDR3 length equals 15 residues.

The sample holds one count of this clonotype. No DNA is shown, since the ends of the CDR3 on it are uncertain; the CDR3 is the one TCRdb lists. This chain links TRBV7-3 with TRBJ1-3; whether TRBD1, the table's D call, matches the DNA was not checked. The CDR3 has 21 residues if both end residues are counted. CDR1 SGHTA and CDR2 FQGTGA come from the germline V gene. The CDR3 here is CASSLAGQGYEQYFGPGTIYF.

This CDR3 reads CASSPGTGVTDTQYF. In nucleotides, the CDR3 is TGTGCCAGCAGCCCAGGGACAGGGGTTACAGATACGCAGTATTTT. The V gene is TRBV2, the J gene TRBJ2-3; 10 positions agree with TRBD1. J was trimmed by 3 bases and V by 6 bases; bases with no gene match: 6. CDR1 and CDR2 (germline): SNHLY, FYNNEI. There are 15 residues in the CDR3.

This rearrangement joins TRBV6-5 to TRBJ1-5, with 8 nucleotides matching TRBD1. V was pared by 0 bases and J by 4 bases, with 5 bases of the junction left unmatched. The CDR3 runs to 16 residues. In germline, CDR1 is MNHEY, CDR2 SVGAGI. The CDR3 sequence: CASSYSDRGGNQPQHF. DNA of the CDR3: TGTGCCAGCAGTTACTCCGACAGGGGTGGAAATCAGCCCCAGCATTTT.

The chain carries TRBV5-1 and TRBJ2-5; possible D gene TRBD1, 6 bases. The DNA end is a closer match to TRBJ2-1, so the J assignment may be wrong. The length of the CDR3 is 19 residues. Germline lookup yields CDR1 SGHRS and CDR2 YFSETQ. The CDR3 here is CASSSRPKQGSKRGNEQFF. For the CDR3, the DNA is TGCGCCAGCAGCTCCCGCCCCAAACAGGGTTCGAAGAGGGGCAATGAGCAGTTCTTC.

This clonotype was found many times. The gene calls are TRBV5-8 and TRBJ2-7; D may be TRBD1 (5 bases). The CDR3 sequence is 13 residues long. Trimming left V 3 bases short and J 4 bases short, with 11 bases between. CDR1 is SGHTS, CDR2 YDEGEE, per germline. CDR3 in DNA: TGTGCCAGCAGCTCTGGGGCACAATACGAGCAGTACTTC. It translates to CASSSGAQYEQYF.

This clonotype was counted at least ten times. The chain recombines TRBV19 with TRBJ2-7; D tentatively fits TRBD1 or TRBD2 (5 bases each). With 3 bases removed from V and 3 bases from J, the gap between germline ends came to 6 bases. Germline values: CDR1 LNHDA, CDR2 SQIVND (reference sequence). This CDR3 region has 12 residues. Here the CDR3 DNA reads TGTGCCAGTAGTATGGGGGACTACGAGCAGTACTTC. It is translated as CASSMGDYEQYF. The full variable domain, its missing parts supplied by reference TRBV19 and TRBJ2-7, is DGGITQSPKYLFRKEGQNVTLSCEQNLNHDAMYWYRQDPGQGLRLIYYSQIVNDFQKGDIAEGYSVSREKKESFPLTVTSAQKNPTAFYLCASSMGDYEQYFGPGTRLTVT.

V usage is TRBV7-2 and J usage is TRBJ1-5, with D possibly TRBD1 on 5 matching bases. This CDR3 region has 15 residues. V lost 8 bases to trimming and J lost 7 bases, with 21 bases between them. Per germline, CDR1 SGHTA and CDR2 FQGNSA. The CDR3 protein is CASSPTDRVTQPQHF. The CDR3 nucleotides are TGTGCCAGCTCCCCAACCGACAGAGTTACACAGCCCCAGCATTTT.

There are many counts of this clonotype. This sequence joins TRBV5-5 and TRBJ2-2; tentatively, D is TRBD1 or TRBD2 (5 bases each). This CDR3 spans 16 amino acids. With 3 bases removed from V and 5 bases from J, the gap between germline ends came to 17 bases. Germline V gene lookup returns CDR1 SGHKS and CDR2 YYEKEE (reference sequence). The CDR3 nucleotides read TGTGCCAGCAGCTCGTGGGGGAAGATGGGTACCGGGGAGCTGTTTTTT. Amino acid sequence: CASSSWGKMGTGELFF.

In this sample, this clonotype turned up many times. The V gene is TRBV10-3, the J gene TRBJ1-1, with D possibly matching TRBD1 (5 bases). V lost 10 bases to trimming and J lost 1 base, with 13 bases between them. Germline CDR1 is ENHRY and CDR2 is SYGVKD. This CDR3 is 13 amino acids long. Written as DNA, the CDR3 is TGTGCCACCTCAGACAGCCAGAACACTGAAGCTTTCTTT. Translating gives CATSDSQNTEAFF.

As regards this clonotype: One junction end disagrees with the germline gene, perhaps due to a read error. The chain couples TRBV5-1 to TRBJ2-7; perhaps TRBD1 as D (6 bases). This CDR3 comprises 17 residues. Per the germline V gene, CDR1 is SGHRS and CDR2 is YFSETQ. CDR3: CASSPGHGWGRGYEQYF. CDR3 DNA: TGTGCCAGCAGTCCAGGGCATGGTTGGGGGCGCGGTTACGAGCAGTACTTC.

This clonotype was detected many times. A read error may produce the germline difference seen at one junction end. The rearrangement joins TRBV12-3 or TRBV12-4 to TRBJ1-5; possible D gene TRBD1, 6 bases. This CDR3 contains 13 residues. CDR3 nucleotide sequence: TGTGCCAGCAGTATAGCCGGGGGCCAGCCCCAGCATTTT. This gives the protein CASSIAGGQPQHF.

This clonotype appeared many times. The chain is built from TRBV24-1 and TRBJ1-2; 7 bases agree with TRBD1. CDR3 length: 14 residues. The germline V gene has CDR1 KGHDR and CDR2 SFDVKD. V was pared by 6 bases and J by 2 bases, with 5 bases of the junction left unmatched. The CDR3 loop is CATSKATGNYGYTF. As DNA, the CDR3 is TGTGCCACCAGTAAAGCGACAGGGAACTATGGCTACACCTTC.

The chain employs TRBV28 and TRBJ1-5; a weak D match, TRBD1 (6 bases). The CDR3 covers 15 residues. Germline CDR1 is MDHEN and CDR2 is SYDVKM. V was cut by 5 bases and J by 0 bases, with 11 bases left in between. The CDR3 protein is CASSLMTGSNQPQHF. DNA for the CDR3: TGTGCCAGCAGTCTTATGACAGGTAGCAATCAGCCCCAGCATTTT.

This sequence joins TRBV12-3 or TRBV12-4 and TRBJ2-2; 9 bases are shared with TRBD2. Germline trimming cut 3 bases from V and 3 bases from J; bases unmatched to any gene: 2. The CDR3 is 15 amino acids. This CDR3 is CASSFAGGDTGELFF. In DNA form, the CDR3 reads TGTGCCAGCAGTTTTGCGGGGGGGGACACCGGGGAGCTGTTTTTT.

As for this clonotype: A read error may produce the germline difference seen at one junction end. The chain uses TRBV6-5 and TRBJ2-2, with D possibly being TRBD2 (5 bases). Germline V gene data show CDR1 as MNHEY and CDR2 as SVGAGI. This CDR3 has 11 residues. CDR3 protein: CASCSTGELSF. The CDR3 DNA reads as TGTGCCAGCTGCTCCACCGGGGAGCTGTCTTTT.